What follows describes a single T cell receptor (beta chain). No antigen is known for it. This record comes from a study of Graves' ophthalmopathy and Graves' hyperthyroidism. Study findings and constraints: Appearing in blood as well were most expanded thyroid clonotypes above 0.001 frequency.

The CDR3 covers 15 residues. The V end was cut by 4 bases, the J end by 6 bases, with 19 bases between. Germline values: CDR1 SGDLS, CDR2 YYNGEE. Using RNA transcripts, the TCR beta CDR3 regions were amplified. The first-round RT-PCR employed HTBI primers together with the Qiagen OneStep RT-PCR kit. A multiplex PCR was then performed as the second round. TCRdb re-called the multiplex PCR reads through MiXCR, storing one row per CDR3 protein. The table shows approximately 700,000 distinct CDR3 sequences, with 40% occurring only once. This TCR came from an adult man with Graves' ophthalmopathy. The sequenced sample consisted of peripheral blood. The chain has TRBV9 and TRBJ1-2; TRBD1 might be the D (6 bases). As DNA, the CDR3 is TGTGCCAGCAGCCAAGGGGGTCGGGGGCGTAATGGCTACACCTTC. It translates to CASSQGGRGRNGYTF.